What follows describes a single TCR beta chain. As yet, its antigen is unknown. Sample time point: week 35, safety follow-up. Alongside topical imiquimod, each dose of vaccine comprised 300 ug of mutant IDH1 20-mer peptide. The sample is drawn from a study of a mutant IDH1 vaccine in newly diagnosed glioma. Across the whole study: Vaccines were first given 4-6 weeks after radiotherapy alone, or with temozolomide cycles. Antecedent treatment encompassed radiotherapy, temozolomide, or their combination; the majority received both.

The germline V and J ends were trimmed by 7 bases and 0 bases, with 12 bases remaining between them. Germline CDR1 is MRHNA and CDR2 is SNTAGT. The CDR3 is 15 residues long. TCRdb's table, derived via immunoSEQ multiplex PCR, lists solely in-frame clones and lacks some. The table lists 60,000 or so clones, roughly 84% of them singletons. The source of this sequence is a man younger than 40 with glioma. The starting material was PBMCs, obtained from a glioma patient whose treatment included an IDH1 peptide vaccine. The chain carries TRBV6-4 and TRBJ2-2; D may match TRBD1 or TRBD2 (5 bases each). CDR3 amino acids: CASTPGTSNTGELFF. The CDR3 DNA reads as TGTGCCAGCACACCCGGGACCTCGAACACCGGGGAGCTGTTTTTT.